This T cell receptor (beta chain) was sequenced in a study of T cell repertoires in cytomegalovirus infection. Overall study: Public TCR beta signatures indicated both CMV infection and matching HLA type. Study observations and caveats: Identification of carriers of CMV plus the relevant HLA was achieved through cumulative public TCR beta family frequency. Dominant in the ex vivo response were TCR beta clonotypes restricted by HLA-C and specific for CMV.

A remark on this clonotype: No antigen is known for it.

TCRdb re-called the reads through MiXCR, storing one row per CDR3 protein. The table has some 600,000 distinct CDR3 sequences, approximately 24% seen once; the top ten hold 7.5% to 9%. Trimming stripped 5 bases from V and 0 bases from J, with 12 bases between. From germline, CDR1 is SNHLY and CDR2 FYNNEI. The CDR3 spans 15 residues. The source of this sequence is a human donor in good health (CMV status not recorded). Some clones in this sample may be carry-over from other donors' samples. The sequenced material came from CD8+ T cells from PBMCs. V is TRBV2 and J is TRBJ2-3, with a weak D call TRBD1 (5 bases). Here the CDR3 reads CASSKQVSSTDTQYF. CDR3 nucleotides: TGTGCCAGCAGTAAACAGGTATCTAGCACAGATACGCAGTATTTT.